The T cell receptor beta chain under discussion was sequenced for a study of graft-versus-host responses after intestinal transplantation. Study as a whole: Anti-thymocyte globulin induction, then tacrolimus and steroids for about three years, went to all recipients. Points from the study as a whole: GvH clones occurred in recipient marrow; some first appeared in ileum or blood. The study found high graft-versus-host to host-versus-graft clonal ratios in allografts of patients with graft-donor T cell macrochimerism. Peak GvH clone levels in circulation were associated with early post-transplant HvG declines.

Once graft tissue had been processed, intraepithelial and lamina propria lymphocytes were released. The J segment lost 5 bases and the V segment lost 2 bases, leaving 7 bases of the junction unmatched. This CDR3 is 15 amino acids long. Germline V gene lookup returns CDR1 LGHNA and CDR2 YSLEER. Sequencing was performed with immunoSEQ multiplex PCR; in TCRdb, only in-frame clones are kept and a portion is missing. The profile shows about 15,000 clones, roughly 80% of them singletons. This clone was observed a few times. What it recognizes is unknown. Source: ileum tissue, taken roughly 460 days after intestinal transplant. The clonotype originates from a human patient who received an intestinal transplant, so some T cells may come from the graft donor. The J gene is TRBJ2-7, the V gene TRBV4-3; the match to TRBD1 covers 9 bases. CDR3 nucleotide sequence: TGCGCCAGCAGCCAACAAACAACAGGGGGCCACGAGCAGTACTTC. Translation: CASSQQTTGGHEQYF.